This entry concerns a single TCR beta chain. Its matching antigen is unknown. The data were obtained in a study of cytomegalovirus exposure and HLA in healthy donors. General study results and limits: Follow-up analysis seemed to connect common viral pathogens with several of the most significant clusters identified. In an earlier analysis, in around 590 donors, most V segments appeared productive either ~90% or ~30% of the time.

Both 60 Vbeta primers and 13 Jbeta primers went into the PCR. The protocol was immunoSEQ multiplex PCR, while the TCRdb copy is restricted to in-frame clones and leaves out a portion. The table lists around 140,000 clones, about 66% of them singletons. Trimming cost V 11 bases and J 5 bases, with 19 bases left between them. The germline V gene encodes CDR1 ENHRY and CDR2 SYGVKD. The CDR3 is made up of 14 amino acids. This TCR was sampled from a male donor in good health and CMV-seronegative. Source material: PBMCs. The chain has TRBV10-3 and TRBJ2-1; possibly TRBD1 for D (6 bases). The CDR3 protein is CASRQALADNEQFF. The CDR3 DNA is TGTGCCTCGCGACAGGCCCTCGCCGACAATGAGCAGTTCTTC.